The 14 T cell receptor beta chains given below trace back to one sample, sequenced in a study of OX40 agonist ivuxolimab in advanced cancers. Repertoires were generated with immunoSEQ multiplex PCR, while TCRdb's copy carries only in-frame clones and drops some. The sample has about 99,000 clones, approximately 94% seen once; the top ten hold 2%. The input for sequencing was CD4+ or CD8+ T cells sorted from blood, taken in a trial of the OX40 agonist ivuxolimab. The receptors here all came from an adult with an advanced solid tumor such as melanoma, head and neck, liver or kidney cancer.

The V call is TRBV4-3, the J call TRBJ2-1, with D maybe TRBD2 (6 bases). The germline V and J ends were trimmed by 0 bases and 2 bases, with 8 bases remaining between them. The germline gives CDR1 LGHNA, CDR2 YSLEER. This CDR3 comprises 15 residues. Here the CDR3 reads CASSQDSGAYNEQFF. DNA of the CDR3: TGCGCCAGCAGCCAAGATAGCGGAGCCTACAATGAGCAGTTCTTC.

The V and J genes are TRBV19 and TRBJ1-1; 10 bases fit TRBD1. Germline CDR1 and CDR2: LNHDA and SQIVND (reference sequence). V lost 4 bases to trimming and J lost 1 base; unmatched junction nucleotides: 6. This CDR3 contains 16 residues. The CDR3: CASSRWDRGSNTEAFF. The CDR3 DNA reads TGTGCCAGTAGTAGGTGGGACAGGGGATCGAACACTGAAGCTTTCTTT.

Here the CDR3 reads CASSLLTNTEAFF. CDR3 bases: TGTGCCAGCAGTTTATTGACGAACACTGAAGCTTTCTTT. The chain has TRBV28 and TRBJ1-1, with unresolved D. This CDR3 has 13 amino acids. Trimming left V 1 base short and J 1 base short, with 4 bases between. Per the germline V gene, CDR1 is MDHEN and CDR2 is SYDVKM.

This chain connects TRBV27 to TRBJ2-1; 7 nucleotides line up with TRBD2. Germline CDR1 MNHEY, CDR2 SMNVEV (reference sequence). The CDR3 runs 14 residues. With 2 bases clipped from V and 6 bases from J, the junction kept 4 bases outside the gene matches. CDR3 amino acids: CASSLAGVGNEQFF. The CDR3 bases are TGTGCCAGCAGTTTAGCGGGAGTAGGCAATGAGCAGTTCTTC.

On this clone itself: The germline gene is not matched at one end of the junction; a read error may be the cause. This sequence joins TRBV27 and TRBJ2-5; 8 nucleotides match TRBD1. Looked up from germline, CDR1 is MNHEY and CDR2 is SMNVEV (reference sequence). The CDR3 covers 15 residues. For the CDR3, the DNA is TGTGCCAGCAGTCCGGGGACAGGTCAACTAGTGCCAGCAAACTTC. Protein: CASSPGTGQLVPANF.

This chain connects TRBV19 to TRBJ2-5; D is possibly TRBD1 or TRBD2 (5 bases each). Trimming left V 2 bases short and J 3 bases short, with 16 bases between. CDR1 is LNHDA, CDR2 SQIVND, per germline (reference sequence). The CDR3 covers 16 residues. CDR3 bases: TGTGCCAGTAGTATACCCGGGAAGGGGCTGGAAGAGACCCAGTACTTC. Protein: CASSIPGKGLEETQYF.

V and J are TRBV5-1 and TRBJ2-1, with a possible D match to TRBD2 (6 bases). The V gene lost 0 bases and the J gene lost 8 bases, with 24 bases spanning the gap. This CDR3 region has 18 residues. Germline V gives CDR1 SGHRS, CDR2 YFSETQ. The CDR3 coding sequence is TGCGCCAGCAGCTTGGGAGTAACGGGAGAAGGAAAAGGCGATGAGCAGTTCTTC. This translates into CASSLGVTGEGKGDEQFF. Drawing the rest from reference TRBV5-1 and TRBJ2-1, the complete variable domain is KAGVTQTPRYLIKTRGQQVTLSCSPISGHRSVSWYQQTPGQGLQFLFEYFSETQRNKGNFPGRFSGRQFSNSRSEMNVSTLELGDSALYLCASSLGVTGEGKGDEQFFGPGTRLTVL.

The chain uses TRBV4-3 and TRBJ2-7; D is perhaps TRBD1 or TRBD2 (7 bases each). Germline V gene lookup returns CDR1 LGHNA and CDR2 YSLEER. CDR3 length: 16 amino acids. Trimming pared 1 base from V and 2 bases from J, leaving 15 bases between. The CDR3 sequence is CASSQGQGGGPYEQYF. The CDR3 coding sequence is TGCGCCAGCAGCCAAGGGCAGGGGGGGGGACCCTACGAGCAGTACTTC.

This clone was observed a single time. This chain links TRBV7-9 with TRBJ2-7; D is perhaps TRBD2 (5 bases). CDR3 length equals 12 residues. Germline V gives CDR1 SEHNR, CDR2 FQNEAQ (reference sequence). Trimming stripped 0 bases from V and 6 bases from J, with 6 bases between. DNA of the CDR3: TGTGCCAGCAGCTTAGCAGGGAGCGAGCAGTACTTC. Translating it yields CASSLAGSEQYF. Full variable domain (missing parts from reference TRBV7-9 and TRBJ2-7): DTGVSQNPRHKITKRGQNVTFRCDPISEHNRLYWYRQTLGQGPEFLTYFQNEAQLEKSRLLSDRFSAERPKGSFSTLEIQRTEQGDSAMYLCASSLAGSEQYFGPGTRLTVT.

This rearrangement joins TRBV7-6 to TRBJ2-3; 9 bases agree with TRBD2. This CDR3 has 16 amino acids. Germline trimming cut 5 bases from V and 9 bases from J; bases unmatched to any gene: 15. Germline V lookup: CDR1 SGHVS, CDR2 FNYEAQ. CDR3 sequence (DNA): TGTGCCAGCAGCGGAGGGGCGGGAGGGCCGCTTTGGACGCAGTATTTT. Amino acids: CASSGGAGGPLWTQYF.

The chain has TRBV4-2 and TRBJ1-4; no clear D gene. The V and J ends lost 1 base and 6 bases respectively, with 12 bases between them. There are 15 residues in the CDR3. CDR1 LGHNA and CDR2 YNFKEQ come from the germline V gene. Here the CDR3 DNA reads TGTGCCAGCAGCCAAGTTCGGGTTCCCGATGAAAAACTGTTTTTT. Its translation: CASSQVRVPDEKLFF.

The J gene is TRBJ2-3, the V gene TRBV5-4; 10 bases map to TRBD2. Trimming cost V 1 base and J 5 bases; bases outside gene matches: 1. From germline, CDR1 is SGHNT and CDR2 YYREEE (reference sequence). CDR3 size: 14 residues. This CDR3 is CASSLSGRGDTQYF. The CDR3 DNA sequence: TGTGCCAGCAGCTTGAGCGGGAGGGGAGATACGCAGTATTTT.

The CDR3 loop reads CASSLAGDSYEQYF. The CDR3 DNA follows: TGTGCCAGCAGCTTGGCGGGGGACTCCTACGAGCAGTACTTC. This chain links TRBV5-4 with TRBJ2-7, with D tentatively TRBD2 (6 bases). The V gene's germline CDR1 is SGHNT and CDR2 YYREEE (reference sequence). The CDR3 totals 14 residues. V was shortened by 0 bases and J by 0 bases, with 7 bases between the two germline ends.

The rearrangement joins TRBV28 to TRBJ2-1; 15 bases agree with TRBD2. V dropped 3 bases and J dropped 4; count of bases not matched to a gene: 4. In germline, CDR1 is MDHEN, CDR2 SYDVKM. This CDR3 has 17 amino acids. The CDR3 DNA is TGTGCCAGCAGTTTTGTGGGACTAGCGGGGGGTTACAATGAGCAGTTCTTC. This sequence encodes CASSFVGLAGGYNEQFF.